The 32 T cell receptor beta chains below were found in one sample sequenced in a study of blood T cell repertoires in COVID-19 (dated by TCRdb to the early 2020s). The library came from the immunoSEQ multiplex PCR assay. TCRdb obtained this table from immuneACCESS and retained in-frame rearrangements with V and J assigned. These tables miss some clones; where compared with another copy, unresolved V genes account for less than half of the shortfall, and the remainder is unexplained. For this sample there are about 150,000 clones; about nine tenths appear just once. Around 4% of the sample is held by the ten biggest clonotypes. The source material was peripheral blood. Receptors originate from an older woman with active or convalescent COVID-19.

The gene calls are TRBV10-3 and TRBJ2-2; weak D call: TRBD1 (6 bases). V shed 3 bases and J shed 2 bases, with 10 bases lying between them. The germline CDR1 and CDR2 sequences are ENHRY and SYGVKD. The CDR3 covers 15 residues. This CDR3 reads CAISEQQGNTGELFF. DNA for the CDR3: TGTGCCATCAGTGAACAACAGGGCAACACCGGGGAGCTGTTTTTT.

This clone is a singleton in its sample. The CDR3 DNA is TGTGCCAGCAGCTCCAGGACAGCCTGGGGCTACACCTTC. Translated, it gives CASSSRTAWGYTF. This sequence joins TRBV13 and TRBJ1-2; a possible D gene is TRBD1 (6 bases). V lost 4 bases, J lost 8 bases, and 14 bases lay in between. CDR1 is PRHDT, CDR2 FYEKMQ, per germline (reference sequence). This CDR3 contains 13 residues.

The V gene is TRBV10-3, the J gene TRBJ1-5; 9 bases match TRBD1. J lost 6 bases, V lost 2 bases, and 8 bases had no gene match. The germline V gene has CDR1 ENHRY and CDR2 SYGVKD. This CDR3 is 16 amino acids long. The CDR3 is CAISETSGQGLQPQHF. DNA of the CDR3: TGTGCCATCAGTGAGACCTCGGGACAGGGCCTTCAGCCCCAGCATTTT.

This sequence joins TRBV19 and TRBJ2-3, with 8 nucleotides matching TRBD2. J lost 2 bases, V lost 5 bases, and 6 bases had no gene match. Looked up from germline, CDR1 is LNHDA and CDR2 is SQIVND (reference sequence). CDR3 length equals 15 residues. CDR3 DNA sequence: TGTGCCAGTAGTGGGCAAGCGGGGGCCACAGATACGCAGTATTTT. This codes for CASSGQAGATDTQYF.

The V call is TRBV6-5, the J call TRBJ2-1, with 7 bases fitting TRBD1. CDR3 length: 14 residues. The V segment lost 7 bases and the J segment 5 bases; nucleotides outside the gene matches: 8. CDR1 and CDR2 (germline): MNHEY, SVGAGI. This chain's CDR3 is CASKGALRHNEQFF. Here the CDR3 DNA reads TGTGCCAGCAAGGGGGCGCTCCGCCACAATGAGCAGTTCTTC.

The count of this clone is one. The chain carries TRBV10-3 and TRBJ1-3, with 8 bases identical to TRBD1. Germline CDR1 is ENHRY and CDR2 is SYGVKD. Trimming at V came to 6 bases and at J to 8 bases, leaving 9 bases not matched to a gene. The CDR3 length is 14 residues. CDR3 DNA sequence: TGTGCCATCAGGAGGACAGGGAAGGAAGACACCATATATTTT. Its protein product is CAIRRTGKEDTIYF.

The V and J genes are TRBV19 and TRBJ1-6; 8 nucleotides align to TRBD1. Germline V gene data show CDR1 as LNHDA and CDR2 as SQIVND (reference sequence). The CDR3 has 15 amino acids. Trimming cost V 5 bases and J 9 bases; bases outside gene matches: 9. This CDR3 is CASSPGDRIRSPLHF. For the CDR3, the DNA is TGTGCCAGTAGTCCCGGGGACAGGATTCGTTCACCCCTCCACTTT.

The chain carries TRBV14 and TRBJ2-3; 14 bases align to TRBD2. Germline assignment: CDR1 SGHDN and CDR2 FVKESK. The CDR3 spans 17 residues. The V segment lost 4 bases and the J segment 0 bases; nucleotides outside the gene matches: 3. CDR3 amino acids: CASSRLAGGMSTDTQYF. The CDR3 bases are TGTGCCAGCAGCCGACTAGCGGGGGGGATGAGCACAGATACGCAGTATTTT.

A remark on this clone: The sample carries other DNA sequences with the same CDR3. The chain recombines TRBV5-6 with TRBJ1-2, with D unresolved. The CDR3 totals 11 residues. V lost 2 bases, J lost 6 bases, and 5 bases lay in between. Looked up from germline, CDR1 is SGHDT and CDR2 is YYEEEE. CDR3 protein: CASSLSHGYTF. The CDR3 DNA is TGTGCCAGCAGCTTATCTCATGGCTACACCTTC.

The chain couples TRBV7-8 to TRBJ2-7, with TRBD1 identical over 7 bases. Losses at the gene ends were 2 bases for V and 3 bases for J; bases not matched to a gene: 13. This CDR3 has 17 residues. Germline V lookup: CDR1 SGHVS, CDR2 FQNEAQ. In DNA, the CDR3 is TGTGCCAGCAGCTTATCCAACCGGGACAGCCTGGGCTACGAGCAGTACTTC. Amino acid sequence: CASSLSNRDSLGYEQYF.

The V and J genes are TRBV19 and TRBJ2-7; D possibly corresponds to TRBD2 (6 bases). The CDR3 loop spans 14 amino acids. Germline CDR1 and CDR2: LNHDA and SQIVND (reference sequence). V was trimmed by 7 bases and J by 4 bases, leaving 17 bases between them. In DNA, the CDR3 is TGTGCCAGTACCCCCGGAGGGCACCTATACGAGCAGTACTTC. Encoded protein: CASTPGGHLYEQYF.

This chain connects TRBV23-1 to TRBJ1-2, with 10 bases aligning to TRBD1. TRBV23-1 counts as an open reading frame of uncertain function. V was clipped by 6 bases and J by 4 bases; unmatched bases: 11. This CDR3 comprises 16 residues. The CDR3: CASSRERQGAGYGYTF. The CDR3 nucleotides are TGCGCCAGCAGCCGGGAAAGACAGGGGGCAGGCTATGGCTACACCTTC.

For the CDR3, the DNA is TGTGCCAGCAGCGTGGACAGGGTTGGTCCCGGGGAGCTGTTTTTT. Amino acid sequence: CASSVDRVGPGELFF. This sequence joins TRBV14 and TRBJ2-2; 8 bases map to TRBD1. Unmatched junction bases numbered 8, after V lost 5 bases and J lost 6 bases. The CDR3 runs 15 residues. From germline, CDR1 is SGHDN and CDR2 FVKESK.

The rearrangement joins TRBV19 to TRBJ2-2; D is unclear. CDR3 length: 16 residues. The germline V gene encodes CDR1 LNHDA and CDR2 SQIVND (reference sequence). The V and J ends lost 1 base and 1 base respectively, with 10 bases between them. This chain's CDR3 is CASSIVPGGNTGELFF. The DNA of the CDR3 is TGTGCCAGTAGTATAGTACCCGGCGGGAACACCGGGGAGCTGTTTTTT.

The CDR3 is CASSPRLAGTNEQFF. For the CDR3, the DNA is TGTGCCAGCAGTCCCCGACTAGCGGGGACCAATGAGCAGTTCTTC. This chain connects TRBV6-2 or TRBV6-3 to TRBJ2-1; TRBD2 agrees at 11 bases. V trimming: 5 bases; J trimming: 6 bases; junction bases outside the gene matches: 6. This CDR3 has 15 amino acids. CDR1 is MNHEY, CDR2 SVGEGT, per germline.

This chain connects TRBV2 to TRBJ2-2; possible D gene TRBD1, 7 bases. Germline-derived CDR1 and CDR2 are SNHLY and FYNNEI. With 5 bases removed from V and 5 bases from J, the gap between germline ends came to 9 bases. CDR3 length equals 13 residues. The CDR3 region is CASSQGGTGELFF. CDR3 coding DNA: TGTGCCAGCAGTCAGGGGGGAACCGGGGAGCTGTTTTTT.

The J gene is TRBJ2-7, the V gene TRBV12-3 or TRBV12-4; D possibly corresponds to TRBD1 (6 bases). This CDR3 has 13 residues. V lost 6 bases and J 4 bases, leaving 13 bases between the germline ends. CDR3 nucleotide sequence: TGTGCCAGCAGCCCGGGACAAACATACGAGCAGTACTTC. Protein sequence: CASSPGQTYEQYF.

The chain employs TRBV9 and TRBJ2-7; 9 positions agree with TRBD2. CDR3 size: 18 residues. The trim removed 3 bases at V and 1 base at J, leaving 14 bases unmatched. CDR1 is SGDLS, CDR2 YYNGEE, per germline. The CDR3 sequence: CASSAYRLAGAPSYEQYF. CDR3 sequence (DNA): TGTGCCAGCAGCGCCTACCGGTTAGCGGGGGCTCCGTCCTACGAGCAGTACTTC.

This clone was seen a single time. The CDR3 here is CASSPSGGQVGGYTF. DNA for the CDR3: TGTGCCAGCAGCCCCTCAGGGGGGCAGGTAGGAGGCTACACCTTC. This chain connects TRBV5-5 to TRBJ1-2, with 7 bases lining up with TRBD1. Germline V gene data show CDR1 as SGHKS and CDR2 as YYEKEE (reference sequence). The CDR3 spans 15 residues. With 4 bases clipped from V and 8 bases from J, the junction kept 14 bases outside the gene matches. The full variable domain, completed using reference TRBV5-5 and TRBJ1-2, is DAGVTQSPTHLIKTRGQQVTLRCSPISGHKSVSWYQQVLGQGPQFIFQYYEKEERGRGNFPDRFSARQFPNYSSELNVNALLLGDSALYLCASSPSGGQVGGYTFGSGTRLTVV.

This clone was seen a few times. Here the CDR3 reads CASSAPGSVLTGELFF. Here the CDR3 DNA reads TGTGCCAGCAGTGCTCCGGGATCCGTCCTCACCGGGGAGCTGTTTTTT. The chain recombines TRBV7-9 with TRBJ2-2; D possibly corresponds to TRBD2 (5 bases). The germline gives CDR1 SEHNR, CDR2 FQNEAQ (reference sequence). Trimming took off 6 bases at V and 4 bases at J, with 18 bases between the two ends. This CDR3 has 16 amino acids.

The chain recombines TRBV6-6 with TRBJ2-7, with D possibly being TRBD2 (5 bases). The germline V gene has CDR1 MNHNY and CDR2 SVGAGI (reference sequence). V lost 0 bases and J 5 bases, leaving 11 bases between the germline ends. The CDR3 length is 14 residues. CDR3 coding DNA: TGTGCCAGCAGTTACTCGAGGGCCGCCGACGAGCAGTACTTC. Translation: CASSYSRAADEQYF.

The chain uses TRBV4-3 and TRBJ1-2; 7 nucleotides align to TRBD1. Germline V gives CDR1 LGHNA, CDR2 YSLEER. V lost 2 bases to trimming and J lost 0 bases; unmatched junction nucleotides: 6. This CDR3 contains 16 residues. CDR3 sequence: CASSQHSGTANYGYTF. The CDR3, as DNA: TGCGCCAGCAGCCAACATTCCGGGACAGCTAACTATGGCTACACCTTC.

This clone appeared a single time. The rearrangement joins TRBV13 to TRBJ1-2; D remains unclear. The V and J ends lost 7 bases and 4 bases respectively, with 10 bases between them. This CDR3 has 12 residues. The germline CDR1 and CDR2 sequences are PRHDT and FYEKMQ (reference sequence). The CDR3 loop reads CASTKTGYGYTF. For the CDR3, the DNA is TGTGCCAGCACGAAAACGGGCTATGGCTACACCTTC.

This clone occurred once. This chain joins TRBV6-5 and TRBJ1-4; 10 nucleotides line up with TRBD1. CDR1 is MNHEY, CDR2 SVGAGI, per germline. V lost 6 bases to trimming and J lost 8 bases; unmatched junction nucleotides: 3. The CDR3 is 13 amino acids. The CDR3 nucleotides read TGTGCCAGCAGGGGGACAGGGGACGAAAAACTGTTTTTT. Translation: CASRGTGDEKLFF.

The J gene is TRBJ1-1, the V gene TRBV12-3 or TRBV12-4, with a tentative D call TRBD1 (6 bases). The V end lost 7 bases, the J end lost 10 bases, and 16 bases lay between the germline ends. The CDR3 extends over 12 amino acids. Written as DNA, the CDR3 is TGTGCCAGCACTCAGGGGACACCCCGAGCTTTCTTT. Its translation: CASTQGTPRAFF.

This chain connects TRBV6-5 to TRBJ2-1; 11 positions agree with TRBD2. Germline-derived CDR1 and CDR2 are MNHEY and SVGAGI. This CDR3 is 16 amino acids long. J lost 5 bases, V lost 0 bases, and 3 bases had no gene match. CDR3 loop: CASSYSTSGGHNEQFF. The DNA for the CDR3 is TGTGCCAGCAGTTACTCAACTAGCGGGGGACACAATGAGCAGTTCTTC.

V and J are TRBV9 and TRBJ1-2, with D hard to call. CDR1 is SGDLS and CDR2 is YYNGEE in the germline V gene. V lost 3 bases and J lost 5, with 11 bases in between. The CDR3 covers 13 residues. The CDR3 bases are TGTGCCAGCAGCGGGAATGGAGTGTATGGCTACACCTTC. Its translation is CASSGNGVYGYTF.

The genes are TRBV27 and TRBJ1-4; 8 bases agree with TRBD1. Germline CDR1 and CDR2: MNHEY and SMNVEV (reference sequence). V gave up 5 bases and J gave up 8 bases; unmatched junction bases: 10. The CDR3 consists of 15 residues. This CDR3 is CASSPLTGEGEKLFF. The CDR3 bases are TGTGCCAGCAGTCCACTGACAGGGGAAGGGGAAAAACTGTTTTTT.

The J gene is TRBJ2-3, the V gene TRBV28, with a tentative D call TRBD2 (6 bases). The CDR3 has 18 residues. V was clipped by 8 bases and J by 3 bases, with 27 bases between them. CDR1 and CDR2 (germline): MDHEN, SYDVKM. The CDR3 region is CASRAGLSRGGKTDTQYF. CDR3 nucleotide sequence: TGTGCCAGCCGAGCCGGTCTCTCGAGGGGAGGTAAAACAGATACGCAGTATTTT.

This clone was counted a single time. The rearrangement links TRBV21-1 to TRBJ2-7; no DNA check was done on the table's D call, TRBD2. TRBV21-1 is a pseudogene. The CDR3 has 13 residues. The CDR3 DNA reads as TGTGCCAGCAGCAAAGATCGGGCCTACGAGCAGTACTTC. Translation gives CASSKDRAYEQYF.

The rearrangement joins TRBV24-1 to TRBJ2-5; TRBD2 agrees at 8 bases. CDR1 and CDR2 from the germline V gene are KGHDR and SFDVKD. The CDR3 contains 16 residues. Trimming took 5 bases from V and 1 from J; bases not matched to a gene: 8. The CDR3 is CATSAGGASIQETQYF. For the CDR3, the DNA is TGTGCCACCAGTGCGGGGGGGGCCTCAATCCAAGAGACCCAGTACTTC.

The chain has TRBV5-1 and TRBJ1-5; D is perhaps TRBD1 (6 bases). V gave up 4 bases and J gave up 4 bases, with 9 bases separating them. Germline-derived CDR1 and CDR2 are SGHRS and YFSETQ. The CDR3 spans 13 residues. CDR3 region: CASSPGVNQPQHF. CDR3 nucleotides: TGCGCCAGCAGCCCAGGGGTTAATCAGCCCCAGCATTTT.